This T cell receptor (beta chain) was found in a study of OX40 agonist ivuxolimab in advanced cancers. Study at large: Dose-escalation cases comprised hepatocellular carcinoma, melanoma, renal cell or head and neck cancer. Partial responses were seen in three patients, one with hepatocellular carcinoma and two with cutaneous melanoma. Findings and caveats of the study: Antigens targeted by the expanded peripheral T cells were not determined.

On this clone: Its antigen is undetermined.

Collection of blood occurred at baseline, at cycle 4 day 1, and at cycle 7 day 1. Sequencing used immunoSEQ multiplex PCR; TCRdb keeps in-frame clones, though not all of them. Counted here are roughly 15,000 clones, 77% occurring once; the ten biggest clones make up over 30%. The CDR3 contains 15 residues. The V gene lost 2 bases and the J gene lost 0 bases, with 10 bases spanning the gap. Germline V gives CDR1 SGHTA, CDR2 FQGTGA. This clonotype was obtained from an adult with an advanced solid tumor such as melanoma, head and neck, liver or kidney cancer. The sample in question was CD4+ or CD8+ T cells sorted from blood, obtained in a trial of the OX40 agonist ivuxolimab. This sequence joins TRBV7-3 and TRBJ1-1; D is uncertain. The CDR3 reads CASSLSPTLNTEAFF. CDR3 DNA sequence: TGTGCCAGCAGCTTATCCCCCACTTTGAACACTGAAGCTTTCTTT.